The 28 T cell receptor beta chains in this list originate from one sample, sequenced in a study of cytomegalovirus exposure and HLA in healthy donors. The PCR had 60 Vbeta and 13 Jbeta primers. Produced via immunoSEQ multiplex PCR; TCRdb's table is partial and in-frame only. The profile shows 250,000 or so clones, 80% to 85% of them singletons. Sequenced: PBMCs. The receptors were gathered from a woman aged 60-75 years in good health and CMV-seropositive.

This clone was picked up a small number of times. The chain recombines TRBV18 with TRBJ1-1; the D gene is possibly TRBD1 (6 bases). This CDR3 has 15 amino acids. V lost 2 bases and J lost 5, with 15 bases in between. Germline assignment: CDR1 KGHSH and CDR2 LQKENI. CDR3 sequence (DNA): TGTGCCAGCTCACCAAGTAGGGGGAATAGGACTGAAGCTTTCTTT. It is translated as CASSPSRGNRTEAFF.

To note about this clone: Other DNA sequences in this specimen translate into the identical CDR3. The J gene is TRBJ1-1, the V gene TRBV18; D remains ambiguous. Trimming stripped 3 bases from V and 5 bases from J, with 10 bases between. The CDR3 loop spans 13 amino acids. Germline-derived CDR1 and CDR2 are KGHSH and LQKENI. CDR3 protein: CASSPLEETEAFF. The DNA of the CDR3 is TGTGCCAGCTCACCCCTCGAGGAAACTGAAGCTTTCTTT.

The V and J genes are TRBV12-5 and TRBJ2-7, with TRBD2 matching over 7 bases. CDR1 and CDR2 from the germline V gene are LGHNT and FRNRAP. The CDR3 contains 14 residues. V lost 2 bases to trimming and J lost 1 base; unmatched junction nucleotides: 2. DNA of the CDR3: TGTGCTAGTGGTTTGCTAGCGGCGTCCTACGAGCAGTACTTC. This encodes CASGLLAASYEQYF.

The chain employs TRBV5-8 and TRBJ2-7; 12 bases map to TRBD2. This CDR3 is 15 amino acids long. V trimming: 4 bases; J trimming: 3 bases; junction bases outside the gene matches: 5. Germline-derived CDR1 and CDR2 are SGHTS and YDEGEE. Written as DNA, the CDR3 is TGTGCCAGCAGCCCCAGACTAGCGGGAGACTACGAGCAGTACTTC. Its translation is CASSPRLAGDYEQYF.

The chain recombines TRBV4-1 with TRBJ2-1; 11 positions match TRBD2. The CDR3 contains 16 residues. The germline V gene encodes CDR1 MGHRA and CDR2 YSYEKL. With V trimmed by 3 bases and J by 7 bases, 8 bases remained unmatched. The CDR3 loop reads CASSHLSGTSGNEQFF. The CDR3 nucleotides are TGCGCCAGCAGCCACCTTTCCGGGACTAGCGGTAATGAGCAGTTCTTC.

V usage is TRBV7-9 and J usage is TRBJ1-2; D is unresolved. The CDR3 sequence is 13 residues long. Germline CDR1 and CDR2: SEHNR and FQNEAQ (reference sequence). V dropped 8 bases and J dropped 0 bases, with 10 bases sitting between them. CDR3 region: CASRPGANYGYTF. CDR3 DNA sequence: TGTGCCAGCCGGCCAGGCGCTAACTATGGCTACACCTTC.

CDR3 sequence (DNA): TGTGCCAGTAGTATGAAGGCCGGGGTCAGCAATCAGCCCCAGCATTTT. Translating it yields CASSMKAGVSNQPQHF. The chain has TRBV19 and TRBJ1-5; no definite D call. This CDR3 spans 16 amino acids. V lost 3 bases, J lost 1 base, and 13 bases lay in between. Germline V gene sequence: CDR1 LNHDA, CDR2 SQIVND (reference sequence).

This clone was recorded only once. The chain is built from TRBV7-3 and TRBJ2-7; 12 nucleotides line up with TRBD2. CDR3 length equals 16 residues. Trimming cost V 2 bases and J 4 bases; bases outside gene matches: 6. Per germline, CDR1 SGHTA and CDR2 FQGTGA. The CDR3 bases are TGTGCCAGCAGCTTACGCCCCCTAGCGGGAGGGTACGAGCAGTACTTC. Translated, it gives CASSLRPLAGGYEQYF.

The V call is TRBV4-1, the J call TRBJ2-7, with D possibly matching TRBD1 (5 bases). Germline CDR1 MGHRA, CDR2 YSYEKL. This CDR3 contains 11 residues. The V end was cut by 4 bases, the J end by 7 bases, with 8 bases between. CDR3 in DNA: TGCGCCAGCAGCCTTAGGGGAGAGCAGTACTTC. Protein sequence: CASSLRGEQYF.

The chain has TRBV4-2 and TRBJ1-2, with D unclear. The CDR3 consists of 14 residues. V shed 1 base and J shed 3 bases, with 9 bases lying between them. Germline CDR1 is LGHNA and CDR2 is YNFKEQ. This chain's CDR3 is CASSQGDTDYGYTF. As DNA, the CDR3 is TGTGCCAGCAGCCAAGGCGATACTGACTATGGCTACACCTTC.

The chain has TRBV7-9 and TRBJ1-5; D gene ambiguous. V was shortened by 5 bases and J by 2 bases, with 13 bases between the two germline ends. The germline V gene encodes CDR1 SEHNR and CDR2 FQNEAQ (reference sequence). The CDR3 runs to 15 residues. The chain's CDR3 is CASSRAEWGNQPQHF. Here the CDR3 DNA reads TGTGCCAGCAGCCGAGCGGAATGGGGCAATCAGCCCCAGCATTTT.

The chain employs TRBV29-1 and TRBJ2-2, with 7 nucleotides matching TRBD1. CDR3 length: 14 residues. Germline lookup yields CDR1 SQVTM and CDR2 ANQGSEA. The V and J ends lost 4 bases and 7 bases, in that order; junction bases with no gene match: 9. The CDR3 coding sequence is TGCAGCGTTGGTGGGACAGCCCTTCTCGGGGAGCTGTTTTTT. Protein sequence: CSVGGTALLGELFF.

The CDR3 DNA reads as TGTGCCAGCAGTTTCACGGAGGGTACGCAGTATTTT. Amino acid sequence: CASSFTEGTQYF. The V gene is TRBV27, the J gene TRBJ2-3; weak D call: TRBD2 (6 bases). The length of the CDR3 is 12 residues. Germline CDR1 reads MNHEY; CDR2 reads SMNVEV (reference sequence). Trimming removed 3 bases at V and 8 bases at J, with 9 bases between.

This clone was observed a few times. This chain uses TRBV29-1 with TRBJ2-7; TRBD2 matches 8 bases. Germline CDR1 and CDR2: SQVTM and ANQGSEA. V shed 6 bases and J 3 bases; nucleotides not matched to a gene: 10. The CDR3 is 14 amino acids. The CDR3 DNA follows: TGCAGCGTGGTCGGGGGGGACAAAGGCTACGAGCAGTACTTC. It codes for CSVVGGDKGYEQYF.

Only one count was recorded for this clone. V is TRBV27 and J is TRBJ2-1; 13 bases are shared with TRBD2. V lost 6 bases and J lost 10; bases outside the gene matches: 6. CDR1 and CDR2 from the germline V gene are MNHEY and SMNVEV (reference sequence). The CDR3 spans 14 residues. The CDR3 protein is CASSLGTSGTEQFF. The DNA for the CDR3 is TGTGCCAGCAGCCTAGGGACTAGCGGGACCGAGCAGTTCTTC.

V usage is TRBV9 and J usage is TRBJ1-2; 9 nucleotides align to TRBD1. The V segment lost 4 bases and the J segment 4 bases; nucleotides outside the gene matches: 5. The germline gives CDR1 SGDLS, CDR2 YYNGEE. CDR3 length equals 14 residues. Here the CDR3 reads CASSRDRDIYGYTF. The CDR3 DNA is TGTGCCAGCAGCCGGGACAGGGATATCTATGGCTACACCTTC.

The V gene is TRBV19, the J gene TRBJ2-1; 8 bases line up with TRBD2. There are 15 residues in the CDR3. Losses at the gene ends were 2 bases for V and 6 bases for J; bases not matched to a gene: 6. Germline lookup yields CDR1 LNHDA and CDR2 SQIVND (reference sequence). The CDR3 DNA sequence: TGTGCCAGTAGTATACTAAGCGGGAGAGGCAATGAGCAGTTCTTC. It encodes CASSILSGRGNEQFF.

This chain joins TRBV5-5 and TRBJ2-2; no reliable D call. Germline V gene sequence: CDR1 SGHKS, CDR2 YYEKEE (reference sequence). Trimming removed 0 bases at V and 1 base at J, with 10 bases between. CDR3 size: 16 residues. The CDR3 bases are TGTGCCAGCAGCTTGGTAGCAGTCCGGAACACCGGGGAGCTGTTTTTT. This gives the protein CASSLVAVRNTGELFF.

CDR3 sequence reads: CASSQQGSGDYEQYF. For the CDR3, the DNA is TGCGCCAGCAGCCAACAGGGAAGTGGTGACTACGAGCAGTACTTC. The gene calls are TRBV5-1 and TRBJ2-7, with a weak D call TRBD1 (6 bases). The germline gives CDR1 SGHRS, CDR2 YFSETQ. The CDR3 is 15 residues long. V was clipped by 4 bases and J by 3 bases, with 17 bases between them.

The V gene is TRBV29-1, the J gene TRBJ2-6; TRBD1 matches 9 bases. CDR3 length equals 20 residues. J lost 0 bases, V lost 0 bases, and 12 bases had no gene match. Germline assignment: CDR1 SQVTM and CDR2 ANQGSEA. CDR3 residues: CSVEDPLYGTGLSGANVLTF. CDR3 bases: TGCAGCGTTGAAGATCCTTTATACGGGACAGGGCTCTCTGGGGCCAACGTCCTGACTTTC. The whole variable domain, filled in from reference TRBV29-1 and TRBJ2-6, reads SAVISQKPSRDICQRGTSLTIQCQVDSQVTMMFWYRQQPGQSLTLIATANQGSEATYESGFVIDKFPISRPNLTFSTLTVSNMSPEDSSIYLCSVEDPLYGTGLSGANVLTFGAGSRLTVL.

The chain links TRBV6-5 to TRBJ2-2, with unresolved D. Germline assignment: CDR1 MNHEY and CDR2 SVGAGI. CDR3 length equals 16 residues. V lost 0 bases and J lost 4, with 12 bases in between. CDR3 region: CASSYSTILGTGELFF. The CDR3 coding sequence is TGTGCCAGCAGTTACTCTACTATACTTGGCACCGGGGAGCTGTTTTTT.

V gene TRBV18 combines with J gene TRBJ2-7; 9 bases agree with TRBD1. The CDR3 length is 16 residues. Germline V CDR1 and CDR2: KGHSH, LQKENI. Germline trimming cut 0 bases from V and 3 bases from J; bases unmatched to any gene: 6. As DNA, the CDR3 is TGTGCCAGCTCACCACCGGGACAGGGCTTAAACTACGAGCAGTACTTC. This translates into CASSPPGQGLNYEQYF.

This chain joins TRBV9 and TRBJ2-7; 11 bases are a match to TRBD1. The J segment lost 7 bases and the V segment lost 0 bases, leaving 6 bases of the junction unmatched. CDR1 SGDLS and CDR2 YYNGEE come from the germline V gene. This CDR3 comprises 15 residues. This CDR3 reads CASSVDRTGGVEQYF. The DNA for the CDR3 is TGTGCCAGCAGCGTAGACAGGACAGGGGGCGTGGAGCAGTACTTC.

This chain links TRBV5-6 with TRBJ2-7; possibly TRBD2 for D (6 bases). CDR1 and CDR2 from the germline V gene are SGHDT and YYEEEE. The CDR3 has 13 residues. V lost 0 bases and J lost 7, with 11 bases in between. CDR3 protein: CASSLGEGGEQYF. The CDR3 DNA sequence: TGTGCCAGCAGCTTGGGTGAGGGAGGTGAGCAGTACTTC.

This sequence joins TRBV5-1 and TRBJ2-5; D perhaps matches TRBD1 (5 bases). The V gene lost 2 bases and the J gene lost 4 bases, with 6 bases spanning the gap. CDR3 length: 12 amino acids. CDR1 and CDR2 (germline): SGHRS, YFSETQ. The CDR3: CASSFDRETQYF. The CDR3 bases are TGCGCCAGCAGCTTTGACAGAGAGACCCAGTACTTC.

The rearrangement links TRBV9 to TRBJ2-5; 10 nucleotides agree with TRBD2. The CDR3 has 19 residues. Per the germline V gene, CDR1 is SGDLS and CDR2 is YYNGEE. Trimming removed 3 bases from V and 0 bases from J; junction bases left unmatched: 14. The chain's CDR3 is CASSEGKLAGVGYQETQYF. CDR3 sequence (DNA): TGTGCCAGCAGCGAGGGAAAGCTAGCGGGAGTTGGGTACCAAGAGACCCAGTACTTC.

The DNA for the CDR3 is TGTGCCAGCAGCGCCGGGACAGAATACACCGGGGAGCTGTTTTTT. Its translation: CASSAGTEYTGELFF. The chain uses TRBV6-5 and TRBJ2-2; TRBD1 matches at 7 bases. The V gene's germline CDR1 is MNHEY and CDR2 SVGAGI. The V segment lost 6 bases and the J segment 3 bases; nucleotides outside the gene matches: 7. The CDR3 is 15 residues long.

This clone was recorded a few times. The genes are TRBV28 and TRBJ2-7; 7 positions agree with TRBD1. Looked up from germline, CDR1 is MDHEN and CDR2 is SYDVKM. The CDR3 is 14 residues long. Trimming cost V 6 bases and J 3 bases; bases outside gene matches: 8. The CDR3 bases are TGTGCCAGCAGCCCACAGGGACAGATCTACGAGCAGTACTTC. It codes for CASSPQGQIYEQYF.